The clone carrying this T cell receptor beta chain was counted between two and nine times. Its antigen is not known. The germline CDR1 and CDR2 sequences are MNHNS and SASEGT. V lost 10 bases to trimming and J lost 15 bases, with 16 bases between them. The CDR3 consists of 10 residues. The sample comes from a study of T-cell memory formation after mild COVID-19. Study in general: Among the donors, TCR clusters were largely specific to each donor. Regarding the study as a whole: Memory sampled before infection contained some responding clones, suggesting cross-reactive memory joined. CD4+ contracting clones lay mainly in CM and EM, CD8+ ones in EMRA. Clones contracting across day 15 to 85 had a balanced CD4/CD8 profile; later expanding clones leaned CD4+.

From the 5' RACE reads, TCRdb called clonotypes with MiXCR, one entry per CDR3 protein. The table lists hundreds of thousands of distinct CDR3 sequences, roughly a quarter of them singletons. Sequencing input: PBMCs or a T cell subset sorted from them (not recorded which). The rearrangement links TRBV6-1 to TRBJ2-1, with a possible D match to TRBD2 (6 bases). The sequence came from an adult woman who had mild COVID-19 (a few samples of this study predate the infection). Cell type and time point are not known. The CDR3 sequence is CATRRGELFF. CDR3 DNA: TGTGCCACCCGTCGCGGGGAATTGTTCTTC.